What follows are 24 T cell receptor beta chains derived from one specimen sequenced in a study of OX40 agonist ivuxolimab in advanced cancers. Library creation used the immunoSEQ multiplex PCR assay. Imported from immuneACCESS, the table was reduced by TCRdb to in-frame sequences with V and J called. These copies leave out some clones; in studies compared against another copy, an unresolved V gene accounts for under half, and the cause of the remainder is not known. Recorded for this sample are roughly 64,000 clones; roughly 81% of them occurred a single time. The ten most abundant clones make up less than 3.5% of the sample. Sequenced material: CD4+ or CD8+ T cells sorted from blood, taken in a trial of the OX40 agonist ivuxolimab. These receptors came from an adult with an advanced solid tumor such as melanoma, head and neck, liver or kidney cancer.

The CDR3 loop reads CASSFDPGTSGDNEQFF. DNA for the CDR3: TGCGCCAGCAGCTTCGACCCAGGGACTAGCGGGGACAATGAGCAGTTCTTC. The chain has TRBV5-1 and TRBJ2-1; 13 bases agree with TRBD2. This CDR3 region has 17 residues. After removal of 2 bases from V and 5 bases from J, the junction contained 7 bases not matched to a gene. Germline assignment: CDR1 SGHRS and CDR2 YFSETQ. The full variable domain, with the rest looked up from reference TRBV5-1 and TRBJ2-1, is KAGVTQTPRYLIKTRGQQVTLSCSPISGHRSVSWYQQTPGQGLQFLFEYFSETQRNKGNFPGRFSGRQFSNSRSEMNVSTLELGDSALYLCASSFDPGTSGDNEQFFGPGTRLTVL.

The sample holds a few counts of this clone. The chain recombines TRBV6-6 with TRBJ2-2; D unresolved. This CDR3 spans 12 amino acids. Trimming removed 2 bases at V and 8 bases at J, with 6 bases between. Germline CDR1 is MNHNY and CDR2 is SVGAGI (reference sequence). Here the CDR3 reads CASSYMRGELFF. CDR3 nucleotide sequence: TGTGCCAGCAGTTACATGCGTGGGGAGCTGTTTTTT.

This clone appeared a single time. The rearrangement links TRBV29-1 to TRBJ2-7, with TRBD1 identical over 10 bases. The CDR3 runs to 14 residues. Losses at the gene ends were 7 bases for V and 5 bases for J; bases not matched to a gene: 11. Germline CDR1 and CDR2: SQVTM and ANQGSEA. The CDR3 DNA reads as TGCAGCGCGGGGGGAGGGACAGGGGTGAACGAGCAGTACTTC. Translated: CSAGGGTGVNEQYF.

This clone was picked up a small number of times. The genes are TRBV6-1 and TRBJ1-3; 8 nucleotides agree with TRBD1. V shed 5 bases, J shed 0 bases, and the junction held 0 bases outside the gene matches. Germline CDR1 reads MNHNS; CDR2 reads SASEGT. The CDR3 extends over 14 amino acids. As DNA, the CDR3 is TGTGCCAGCAGTCAGGGGGCCTCTGGAAACACCATATATTTT. Translated, it gives CASSQGASGNTIYF.

The chain has TRBV29-1 and TRBJ2-3; TRBD2 matches 7 bases. This CDR3 spans 13 amino acids. V gave up 4 bases and J gave up 3 bases; unmatched junction bases: 4. Germline CDR1 and CDR2: SQVTM and ANQGSEA. CDR3 DNA: TGCAGCGTTGCGGGGGGAAAGACAGATACGCAGTATTTT. This codes for CSVAGGKTDTQYF.

The rearrangement uses TRBV2 and TRBJ2-1, with D hard to call. The germline CDR1 and CDR2 sequences are SNHLY and FYNNEI. Trimming pared 5 bases from V and 5 bases from J, leaving 13 bases between. The CDR3 is 14 residues long. CDR3 in amino acids: CASSSLPNDNEQFF. The DNA for the CDR3 is TGTGCCAGCAGTTCTCTACCCAACGACAATGAGCAGTTCTTC.

The V call is TRBV27, the J call TRBJ1-1; perhaps TRBD1 as D (6 bases). Germline CDR1 is MNHEY and CDR2 is SMNVEV (reference sequence). The CDR3 sequence is 13 residues long. Trimming left V 4 bases short and J 7 bases short, with 13 bases between. The CDR3 region is CASSSPTTGEAFF. The CDR3 nucleotides are TGTGCCAGCAGTTCCCCCACGACAGGTGAAGCTTTCTTT.

The genes are TRBV11-3 and TRBJ2-2, with D maybe TRBD2 (6 bases). CDR3 length equals 16 residues. Germline values: CDR1 SGHNT, CDR2 YENEEA. Trimming shortened V by 5 bases and J by 1 base, and 14 bases separated the two germline ends. The chain's CDR3 is CASSPGGTGNTGELFF. For the CDR3, the DNA is TGTGCCAGCAGCCCAGGCGGGACGGGGAACACCGGGGAGCTGTTTTTT.

There are a few counts of this clone. V and J are TRBV19 and TRBJ1-1, with no clear D. The CDR3 consists of 13 residues. The V end lost 4 bases, the J end lost 3 bases, and 9 bases lay between the germline ends. Germline V gene lookup returns CDR1 LNHDA and CDR2 SQIVND (reference sequence). The CDR3 reads CASSSQRYTEAFF. The CDR3 nucleotides read TGTGCCAGTAGTAGCCAGCGCTACACTGAAGCTTTCTTT.

The V call is TRBV7-9, the J call TRBJ1-3; no definite D call. Germline CDR1 SEHNR, CDR2 FQNEAQ (reference sequence). Trimming stripped 0 bases from V and 2 bases from J, with 8 bases between. This CDR3 is built from 15 residues. Written as DNA, the CDR3 is TGTGCCAGCAGCTTAGCGTTCGGGGCTGGAAACACCATATATTTT. Its protein product is CASSLAFGAGNTIYF.

The chain is built from TRBV6-5 and TRBJ2-7; D is possibly TRBD2 (6 bases). The length of the CDR3 is 14 residues. The V and J ends lost 5 bases and 6 bases respectively, with 17 bases between them. Germline assignment: CDR1 MNHEY and CDR2 SVGAGI. CDR3: CASSPTRIGTEQYF. CDR3 DNA sequence: TGTGCCAGCAGTCCGACTAGAATAGGAACCGAGCAGTACTTC.

The CDR3 reads CASGVRSGGGYEQYF. The CDR3 DNA sequence: TGTGCCAGTGGCGTCAGGTCAGGGGGCGGCTACGAGCAGTACTTC. The chain joins TRBV19 to TRBJ2-7, with 8 bases fitting TRBD1. The CDR3 spans 15 residues. V was clipped by 8 bases and J by 3 bases; unmatched bases: 12. Germline assignment: CDR1 LNHDA and CDR2 SQIVND (reference sequence).

This chain connects TRBV11-2 to TRBJ2-3; TRBD1 might be the D (5 bases). The CDR3 has 16 residues. V was pared by 5 bases and J by 4 bases, with 19 bases between. CDR1 and CDR2 from the germline V gene are SGHAT and FQNNGV. DNA of the CDR3: TGTGCCAGCAGCCCCCGCGGCAGGGCGGATTCAGATACGCAGTATTTT. Protein sequence: CASSPRGRADSDTQYF.

This clone was detected ten times or more. The chain employs TRBV27 and TRBJ2-7; a possible D gene is TRBD2 (7 bases). The germline gives CDR1 MNHEY, CDR2 SMNVEV (reference sequence). The germline V and J ends were trimmed by 2 bases and 3 bases, with 17 bases remaining between them. This CDR3 has 16 residues. The CDR3, as DNA: TGTGCCAGCAGTTTAGAGTCGGGGGGCACGAGCTACGAGCAGTACTTC. The encoded protein is CASSLESGGTSYEQYF.

CDR3 sequence (DNA): TGTGCCAGCAGCCTGGAGTTACTGGAGGATACGCAGTATTTT. Protein product: CASSLELLEDTQYF. The chain employs TRBV2 and TRBJ2-3, with D hard to call. V lost 6 bases to trimming and J lost 6 bases, with 16 bases between them. The CDR3 sequence is 14 residues long. CDR1 and CDR2 from the germline V gene are SNHLY and FYNNEI.

This chain uses TRBV5-6 with TRBJ2-7; the D is unclear. Between the trimmed V and J ends, which lost 5 bases and 0 bases, there was a span of 9 bases. The germline V gene encodes CDR1 SGHDT and CDR2 YYEEEE. The CDR3 loop spans 13 amino acids. The CDR3 DNA sequence: TGTGCCAGCAGATCCTTGGACTCCTACGAGCAGTACTTC. Translated, it gives CASRSLDSYEQYF. Full variable domain (remainder filled in from reference TRBV5-6 and TRBJ2-7): DAGVTQSPTHLIKTRGQQVTLRCSPKSGHDTVSWYQQALGQGPQFIFQYYEEEERQRGNFPDRFSGHQFPNYSSELNVNALLLGDSALYLCASRSLDSYEQYFGPGTRLTVT.

This rearrangement joins TRBV10-3 to TRBJ2-2, with 9 positions matching TRBD1. The germline V gene encodes CDR1 ENHRY and CDR2 SYGVKD. This CDR3 is 14 amino acids long. J lost 8 bases, V lost 6 bases, and 7 bases had no gene match. The CDR3 bases are TGTGCCATCAGGGGGACAGGGACGCCAGGGGAGCTGTTTTTT. It translates to CAIRGTGTPGELFF.

The rearrangement joins TRBV5-1 to TRBJ2-2, with D unresolved. This CDR3 region has 14 residues. Germline V lookup: CDR1 SGHRS, CDR2 YFSETQ. The germline V and J ends were trimmed by 1 base and 8 bases, with 12 bases remaining between them. The CDR3 loop reads CASSLPQESGELFF. The CDR3 coding sequence is TGCGCCAGCAGCTTGCCCCAAGAGTCGGGGGAGCTGTTTTTT. Using reference TRBV5-1 and TRBJ2-2 for the parts outside the CDR3, the full variable domain is KAGVTQTPRYLIKTRGQQVTLSCSPISGHRSVSWYQQTPGQGLQFLFEYFSETQRNKGNFPGRFSGRQFSNSRSEMNVSTLELGDSALYLCASSLPQESGELFFGEGSRLTVL.

This sequence joins TRBV7-9 and TRBJ1-1; 8 bases are shared with TRBD1. V dropped 2 bases and J dropped 4; count of bases not matched to a gene: 3. The CDR3 loop spans 14 amino acids. The germline CDR1 and CDR2 sequences are SEHNR and FQNEAQ (reference sequence). The CDR3 reads CASSLNRGFTEAFF. The CDR3 coding sequence is TGTGCCAGCAGCTTAAACAGGGGGTTCACTGAAGCTTTCTTT. The entire variable domain, with the rest obtained from reference TRBV7-9 and TRBJ1-1, is as follows: DTGVSQNPRHKITKRGQNVTFRCDPISEHNRLYWYRQTLGQGPEFLTYFQNEAQLEKSRLLSDRFSAERPKGSFSTLEIQRTEQGDSAMYLCASSLNRGFTEAFFGQGTRLTVV.

The V and J genes are TRBV28 and TRBJ1-5; a possible D gene is TRBD1 (5 bases). The CDR3 consists of 13 residues. The ends were cut back, 5 bases at V and 8 bases at J, with 13 bases in the middle. Germline assignment: CDR1 MDHEN and CDR2 SYDVKM. The CDR3 region has the DNA TGTGCCAGCAGTCCCGCATCGGGGGAGCCCCAGCATTTT. It specifies CASSPASGEPQHF.

The chain carries TRBV10-3 and TRBJ2-5; a weak D match, TRBD1 (6 bases). Trimming shortened V by 3 bases and J by 5 bases, and 16 bases separated the two germline ends. The germline gives CDR1 ENHRY, CDR2 SYGVKD. The CDR3 runs to 15 residues. CDR3 amino acids: CAISDPQGREETQYF. CDR3 in DNA: TGTGCCATCAGTGACCCACAGGGCCGAGAGGAGACCCAGTACTTC.

The CDR3 spells CASTNLQGAGEQYF. The CDR3 bases are TGTGCCAGTACTAACCTACAGGGGGCCGGCGAGCAGTACTTC. The chain links TRBV2 to TRBJ2-7; 9 nucleotides agree with TRBD1. The CDR3 extends over 14 amino acids. With V trimmed by 9 bases and J by 6 bases, 12 bases remained unmatched. CDR1 and CDR2 from the germline V gene are SNHLY and FYNNEI. Using reference TRBV2 and TRBJ2-7 for the parts outside the CDR3, the full variable domain is EPEVTQTPSHQVTQMGQEVILRCVPISNHLYFYWYRQILGQKVEFLVSFYNNEISEKSEIFDDQFSVERPDGSNFTLKIRSTKLEDSAMYFCASTNLQGAGEQYFGPGTRLTVT.

This sequence joins TRBV10-1 and TRBJ2-7; 8 bases match TRBD1. The CDR3 runs 15 residues. J gave up 5 bases and V 3 bases, and 9 bases lay outside the gene matches. The germline gives CDR1 WNHNN, CDR2 SYGVQD (reference sequence). DNA for the CDR3: TGCGCCAGCAGTGACCTTAGGACAGGGACCCACGAGCAGTACTTC. This sequence encodes CASSDLRTGTHEQYF.

CDR3 in amino acids: CAWSVSNYGYTF. The CDR3 DNA follows: TGTGCCTGGAGCGTTTCTAACTATGGCTACACCTTC. The chain carries TRBV30 and TRBJ1-2; D remains ambiguous. The germline gives CDR1 GTSNPN, CDR2 SVGIG (reference sequence). V was shortened by 3 bases and J by 0 bases, with 5 bases between the two germline ends. The CDR3 is made up of 12 amino acids.